These 6 T cell receptor beta chains were all obtained from the same sample, sequenced in a study of blood T cells in healthy people across ages. Primers used in a second PCR of about 7 to 12 cycles were a sample-barcoded 5' primer and a J-beta primer mix. Via MiXCR, TCRdb re-called the 5' RACE reads, giving one row per CDR3 protein. The repertoire includes about 780,000 distinct CDR3 sequences, under 30% of them detected once, and 2.5% to 3.5% sits in the top ten. Another study also made use of these data, one on T cells of mothers and their children.

Sequencing input: blood. The receptor set was obtained from a boy aged 10-17 years in good health.

The chain couples TRBV27 to TRBJ1-2; D remains ambiguous. This CDR3 is 13 amino acids long. V lost 3 bases and J lost 7, with 12 bases in between. The germline V gene has CDR1 MNHEY and CDR2 SMNVEV (reference sequence). CDR3 sequence (DNA): TGTGCCAGCAGTTTTAGTCAGCGTGGTGGCTACACCTTC. Its translation is CASSFSQRGGYTF.

The chain recombines TRBV2 with TRBJ1-4; D perhaps matches TRBD1 (5 bases). This CDR3 contains 14 residues. Trimming pared 6 bases from V and 3 bases from J, leaving 11 bases between. Germline V gives CDR1 SNHLY, CDR2 FYNNEI. CDR3 sequence reads: CASRIRESNEKLFF. CDR3 sequence (DNA): TGTGCCAGCAGGATCAGGGAGTCTAATGAAAAACTGTTTTTT.

This clonotype appeared a few times. The chain is built from TRBV5-1 and TRBJ2-3; possibly TRBD2 for D (5 bases). Per germline, CDR1 SGHRS and CDR2 YFSETQ. The CDR3 contains 14 residues. Trimming left V 0 bases short and J 4 bases short, with 9 bases between. This CDR3 reads CASSLEPGADTQYF. The DNA of the CDR3 is TGCGCCAGCAGCTTGGAACCCGGGGCAGATACGCAGTATTTT. The variable domain in full, with the rest retrieved from reference TRBV5-1 and TRBJ2-3, is KAGVTQTPRYLIKTRGQQVTLSCSPISGHRSVSWYQQTPGQGLQFLFEYFSETQRNKGNFPGRFSGRQFSNSRSEMNVSTLELGDSALYLCASSLEPGADTQYFGPGTRLTVL.

The rearrangement links TRBV29-1 to TRBJ1-2, with 8 bases lining up with TRBD1. Germline V gene sequence: CDR1 SQVTM, CDR2 ANQGSEA. J lost 7 bases, V lost 3 bases, and 7 bases had no gene match. The CDR3 is 13 residues long. DNA for the CDR3: TGCAGCGTTGACGAGACAGGGGCGCGTGGCTACACCTTC. It is translated as CSVDETGARGYTF. Looking up the rest from reference TRBV29-1 and TRBJ1-2 gives the full variable domain: SAVISQKPSRDICQRGTSLTIQCQVDSQVTMMFWYRQQPGQSLTLIATANQGSEATYESGFVIDKFPISRPNLTFSTLTVSNMSPEDSSIYLCSVDETGARGYTFGSGTRLTVV.

This clonotype was seen only a few times. J is TRBJ2-7 and V is TRBV6-2 or TRBV6-3; D is uncertain. V dropped 7 bases and J dropped 4 bases, with 11 bases sitting between them. The CDR3 loop spans 12 amino acids. CDR1 and CDR2 (germline): MNHEY, SVGEGT. The chain's CDR3 is CASTSDTYEQYF. The CDR3, as DNA: TGTGCCAGCACCTCAGACACTTACGAGCAGTACTTC.

V and J are TRBV28 and TRBJ2-7, with 9 bases that match TRBD1. The CDR3 spans 16 residues. Germline loops: CDR1 MDHEN, CDR2 SYDVKM. V lost 6 bases to trimming and J lost 0 bases; unmatched junction nucleotides: 9. CDR3: CASSLPQGAFSYEQYF. For the CDR3, the DNA is TGTGCCAGCAGCCTCCCACAGGGGGCGTTCTCCTACGAGCAGTACTTC.